Shown below are 25 T cell receptor beta chains from a single sample sequenced in a study of T cells in localized non-small cell lung cancer. The method was immunoSEQ multiplex PCR; TCRdb's version includes in-frame clones alone and lacks a portion of them. Of roughly 50,000 clones in the sample, under 85% are singletons; the top ten hold just under 20%. The sequencing used peripheral blood, collected before any cancer treatment. Source of these receptors: a female donor of 60 years or more with stage II squamous cell lung carcinoma.

This sequence joins TRBV28 and TRBJ2-2; the match to TRBD2 covers 11 bases. The junction had 9 bases not matched to a gene; V was cut back by 8 bases and J by 4 bases. Germline CDR1 and CDR2: MDHEN and SYDVKM. This CDR3 region has 16 residues. The CDR3 DNA follows: TGTGCCAGCGGGACCCCTAGCGGGGGGCGCACCGGGGAGCTGTTTTTT. Encoded protein: CASGTPSGGRTGELFF.

The chain employs TRBV7-2 and TRBJ1-5; the D gene is possibly TRBD1 (6 bases). Germline values: CDR1 SGHTA, CDR2 FQGNSA. Trimming took off 5 bases at V and 4 bases at J, with 9 bases between the two ends. The CDR3 totals 13 residues. The CDR3 loop is CASSQRGNQPQHF. CDR3 coding DNA: TGTGCCAGCAGCCAAAGGGGGAATCAGCCCCAGCATTTT.

The rearrangement uses TRBV6-6 and TRBJ1-1; no reliable D call. The CDR3 runs 11 residues. CDR1 and CDR2 (germline): MNHNY, SVGAGI (reference sequence). V lost 7 bases and J lost 6, with 9 bases in between. In DNA form, the CDR3 reads TGTGCCAGCAACGGAATGGCTGAAGCTTTCTTT. Translation gives CASNGMAEAFF.

Of note for this clone: The sample holds other DNA sequences that translate to the same CDR3. The V call is TRBV11-2, the J call TRBJ2-7, with D perhaps assigned TRBD1 or TRBD2 (5 bases each). The CDR3 consists of 13 residues. The V end was cut by 1 base, the J end by 3 bases, with 7 bases between. Germline V gene data show CDR1 as SGHAT and CDR2 as FQNNGV. CDR3 nucleotide sequence: TGTGCCAGCAGCTTAGGGGACGGCTACGAGCAGTACTTC. This codes for CASSLGDGYEQYF.

The chain combines TRBV9 with TRBJ1-1, with a tentative D call TRBD1 (6 bases). The V end lost 4 bases, the J end lost 11 bases, and 15 bases lay between the germline ends. Germline V gene sequence: CDR1 SGDLS, CDR2 YYNGEE. The CDR3 extends over 12 amino acids. CDR3 amino acids: CASSPSDREAFF. DNA of the CDR3: TGTGCCAGCAGCCCGTCGGACAGAGAGGCTTTCTTT.

This clone showed up just a few times. In DNA, the CDR3 is TGTGCCCGCCGCAGCGCGCTGGCTAACTATGGCTACACCTTC. This translates into CARRSALANYGYTF. The J gene is TRBJ1-2, the V gene TRBV2; D is undetermined. V was cut by 11 bases and J by 0 bases, with 16 bases left in between. The CDR3 extends over 14 amino acids. The V gene's germline CDR1 is SNHLY and CDR2 FYNNEI. Full variable domain (remainder filled in from reference TRBV2 and TRBJ1-2): EPEVTQTPSHQVTQMGQEVILRCVPISNHLYFYWYRQILGQKVEFLVSFYNNEISEKSEIFDDQFSVERPDGSNFTLKIRSTKLEDSAMYFCARRSALANYGYTFGSGTRLTVV.

This rearrangement joins TRBV5-6 to TRBJ1-3, with TRBD1 identical over 7 bases. The V segment lost 0 bases and the J segment 1 base; nucleotides outside the gene matches: 4. The CDR3 spans 16 residues. Germline V lookup: CDR1 SGHDT, CDR2 YYEEEE. This CDR3 reads CASSLDGRGSGNTIYF. The CDR3 bases are TGTGCCAGCAGCTTGGATGGCAGGGGGTCTGGAAACACCATATATTTT.

The genes are TRBV6-1 and TRBJ1-1; TRBD1 matches at 10 bases. With 3 bases clipped from V and 11 bases from J, the junction kept 21 bases outside the gene matches. CDR3 size: 18 residues. CDR1 is MNHNS, CDR2 SASEGT, per germline. CDR3 sequence reads: CASSDGGDRGLLGTSAFF. CDR3 coding DNA: TGTGCCAGCAGTGATGGAGGTGACAGGGGGCTTCTCGGAACCTCCGCTTTCTTT.

This chain joins TRBV5-1 and TRBJ2-5; D gene unclear. Trimming removed 2 bases at V and 5 bases at J, with 7 bases between. Germline lookup yields CDR1 SGHRS and CDR2 YFSETQ. The CDR3 spans 12 residues. CDR3 loop: CASSFLRETQYF. The CDR3 DNA reads TGCGCCAGCAGCTTCCTAAGGGAGACCCAGTACTTC. Variable domain in full (rest from reference TRBV5-1 and TRBJ2-5): KAGVTQTPRYLIKTRGQQVTLSCSPISGHRSVSWYQQTPGQGLQFLFEYFSETQRNKGNFPGRFSGRQFSNSRSEMNVSTLELGDSALYLCASSFLRETQYFGPGTRLLVL.

The sample holds one count of this clone. The rearrangement joins TRBV18 to TRBJ1-6; 7 positions agree with TRBD1. The CDR3 runs 15 residues. CDR1 and CDR2 from the germline V gene are KGHSH and LQKENI. Germline trimming cut 2 bases from V and 9 bases from J; bases unmatched to any gene: 7. The CDR3 is CASSPTGTDISPLHF. The DNA for the CDR3 is TGTGCCAGCTCACCAACCGGGACAGATATTTCACCCCTCCACTTT.

As regards this clone: One end of the junction is discordant with germline, which a read error may explain. The chain combines TRBV19 with TRBJ2-3; the D is unclear. Germline CDR1 LNHDA, CDR2 SQIVND (reference sequence). The CDR3 extends over 14 amino acids. CDR3 residues: CASSVPQPTATQYF. CDR3 bases: TGTGCCAGTAGTGTCCCCCAACCCACAGCTACGCAGTATTTT.

The chain couples TRBV9 to TRBJ1-5, with a possible D match to TRBD1 (6 bases). Trimming stripped 4 bases from V and 5 bases from J, with 10 bases between. This CDR3 contains 13 residues. Germline V gene data show CDR1 as SGDLS and CDR2 as YYNGEE. The CDR3 loop is CASSLQGHQPQHF. DNA for the CDR3: TGTGCCAGCAGCCTCCAGGGGCATCAGCCCCAGCATTTT. Based on the CDR3 plus reference TRBV9 and TRBJ1-5, the full variable domain is DSGVTQTPKHLITATGQRVTLRCSPRSGDLSVYWYQQSLDQGLQFLIQYYNGEERAKGNILERFSAQQFPDLHSELNLSSLELGDSALYFCASSLQGHQPQHFGDGTRLSIL.

This chain links TRBV5-5 with TRBJ2-7, with 12 bases identical to TRBD2. In germline, CDR1 is SGHKS, CDR2 YYEKEE (reference sequence). The length of the CDR3 is 17 residues. The ends lost 0 bases at V and 5 bases at J; junction bases unmatched: 9. CDR3 sequence (DNA): TGTGCCAGCAGCTTGGAACTAGCGGGGGGCGGTTCACACGAGCAGTACTTC. Translating gives CASSLELAGGGSHEQYF.

The V and J genes are TRBV19 and TRBJ2-6; the D gene is possibly TRBD1 (5 bases). Germline V gene data show CDR1 as LNHDA and CDR2 as SQIVND (reference sequence). This CDR3 has 14 residues. Trimming took off 6 bases at V and 3 bases at J, with 9 bases between the two ends. CDR3 bases: TGTGCCAGTAGAGCCAGGGATGGGGCCAACGTCCTGACTTTC. It yields the protein CASRARDGANVLTF.

The sample holds one count of this clone. The CDR3 coding sequence is TGCGCCAGCAGTGGGGGACCGGGATTCATCGGAAACACCATATATTTT. As protein: CASSGGPGFIGNTIYF. J is TRBJ1-3 and V is TRBV10-2; tentative D call: TRBD1 (5 bases). Germline V gene lookup returns CDR1 WSHSY and CDR2 SAAADI. The CDR3 is made up of 16 amino acids. Deletions cut 4 bases from V and 4 bases from J, with 17 bases between.

The chain employs TRBV19 and TRBJ2-7; D uncertain. V gave up 5 bases and J gave up 1 base, with 12 bases separating them. Germline CDR1 reads LNHDA; CDR2 reads SQIVND (reference sequence). The CDR3 has 14 amino acids. The CDR3 bases are TGTGCCAGTAGTCCCCAACTCGGGTCCTACGAGCAGTACTTC. Translated: CASSPQLGSYEQYF.

The gene calls are TRBV10-3 and TRBJ1-5, with D unclear. This CDR3 is 15 amino acids long. The germline gives CDR1 ENHRY, CDR2 SYGVKD. V was cut by 0 bases and J by 3 bases, with 9 bases left in between. The CDR3 loop is CAISESEGYNQPQHF. CDR3 DNA sequence: TGTGCCATCAGTGAGTCAGAAGGATACAATCAGCCCCAGCATTTT.

The chain recombines TRBV5-1 with TRBJ1-5; 8 bases align to TRBD1. Trimming took 3 bases from V and 2 from J; bases not matched to a gene: 1. CDR3 length equals 14 residues. Germline V gives CDR1 SGHRS, CDR2 YFSETQ. The CDR3 DNA sequence: TGCGCCAGCAGCTCGGGACAGGGCAATCAGCCCCAGCATTTT. This translates into CASSSGQGNQPQHF.

The chain is built from TRBV2 and TRBJ2-1; D remains unclear. V was cut by 8 bases and J by 4 bases, with 9 bases left in between. Germline V gene lookup returns CDR1 SNHLY and CDR2 FYNNEI. The CDR3 contains 12 residues. The CDR3 sequence is CASELAYNEQFF. CDR3 coding DNA: TGTGCCAGCGAACTCGCGTACAATGAGCAGTTCTTC.

The chain couples TRBV19 to TRBJ1-2, with a weak D call TRBD1 (6 bases). CDR1 is LNHDA and CDR2 is SQIVND in the germline V gene (reference sequence). V shed 10 bases and J shed 2 bases, with 17 bases lying between them. The CDR3 length is 14 residues. CDR3 residues: CAISSGHPNYGYTF. The CDR3 DNA follows: TGTGCCATATCGTCGGGACACCCAAACTATGGCTACACCTTC.

The CDR3 loop is CATSRAPTVLNYGYTF. Written as DNA, the CDR3 is TGTGCCACCAGCAGAGCGCCGACAGTATTAAACTATGGCTACACCTTC. V usage is TRBV15 and J usage is TRBJ1-2, with a weak D call TRBD1 (5 bases). The germline gives CDR1 LNHNV, CDR2 YYDKDF (reference sequence). Trimming pared 1 base from V and 2 bases from J, leaving 14 bases between. The CDR3 is 16 amino acids.

This clone was recorded only once. The chain recombines TRBV30 with TRBJ1-4, with D maybe TRBD1 (5 bases). The CDR3 covers 13 residues. The germline CDR1 and CDR2 sequences are GTSNPN and SVGIG (reference sequence). V lost 3 bases, J lost 8 bases, and 13 bases lay in between. The CDR3 protein is CAWRTERAEKLFF. In DNA form, the CDR3 reads TGTGCCTGGAGGACAGAGAGGGCCGAAAAACTGTTTTTT. Full variable domain (remainder filled in from reference TRBV30 and TRBJ1-4): SQTIHQWPATLVQPVGSPLSLECTVEGTSNPNLYWYRQAAGRGLQLLFYSVGIGQISSEVPQNLSASRPQDRQFILSSKKLLLSDSGFYLCAWRTERAEKLFFGSGTQLSVL.

The chain is built from TRBV5-1 and TRBJ1-4, with TRBD1 identical over 9 bases. The CDR3 is made up of 14 amino acids. V shed 5 bases, J shed 6 bases, and the junction held 5 bases outside the gene matches. Germline CDR1 SGHRS, CDR2 YFSETQ. The CDR3 loop reads CASRSGTGYEKLFF. The CDR3 DNA reads as TGCGCCAGCAGATCTGGGACAGGGTATGAAAAACTGTTTTTT.

The CDR3, as DNA: TGTGCCAGCAGTTTCGGACAGGGAGGCAATGAGCAGTTCTTC. Translating gives CASSFGQGGNEQFF. The genes are TRBV6-5 and TRBJ2-1, with TRBD1 identical over 8 bases. The length of the CDR3 is 14 residues. The V gene's germline CDR1 is MNHEY and CDR2 SVGAGI. The V segment lost 4 bases and the J segment 6 bases; nucleotides outside the gene matches: 5.

The chain carries TRBV6-1 and TRBJ2-7; possible D gene TRBD2, 5 bases. This CDR3 contains 14 residues. Between the trimmed V and J ends, which lost 4 bases and 3 bases, there was a span of 13 bases. CDR1 MNHNS and CDR2 SASEGT come from the germline V gene. The CDR3, as DNA: TGTGCCAGCAGTGGGAGCGGCTTAGGCTACGAGCAGTACTTC. Protein sequence: CASSGSGLGYEQYF.